Presented here are 6 T cell receptor beta chains from one specimen sequenced in a study of persistence of HIV-infected CD4 T cells. The antigens for these receptors are not known. Overlapping HIV-1 Gag 15-mer peptides at 0.95 to 1 ug per peptide per mL were used. Sorting of responding CD4+ T cells relied on upregulated CD40 ligand together with CD69. Sequencing used immunoSEQ version 4 in survey mode. Using immunoSEQ multiplex PCR, the repertoire was profiled, and TCRdb retains in-frame clones only, with some absent. The repertoire consists of some 13,000 clones, with over 65% occurring once and the leading ten covering less than 8.5%. Source: CD4+ T cells sorted from PBMCs after 18-hour stimulation, taken from a patient who received antiretroviral therapy. These receptors all stem from an adult man with HIV who was CMV-seropositive.

This rearrangement joins TRBV3-1 (or the pseudogene TRBV3-2) to TRBJ2-3, with TRBD2 as a possible D gene (6 bases). V gave up 2 bases and J gave up 1 base, with 10 bases separating them. CDR3 length: 15 residues. Germline V gives CDR1 LGHDT, CDR2 YNNKEL (reference sequence). CDR3 in DNA: TGTGCCAGCAGCCAATTACAGCGGGGCACAGATACGCAGTATTTT. It translates to CASSQLQRGTDTQYF.

This clone was seen a handful of times. The rearrangement uses TRBV7-2 and TRBJ1-1; 8 bases line up with TRBD1. V gave up 6 bases and J gave up 1 base; unmatched junction bases: 7. Germline V gives CDR1 SGHTA, CDR2 FQGNSA. The CDR3 consists of 15 residues. CDR3 nucleotides: TGTGCCAGCAGGCCATTCAGGGGGCGGAACACTGAAGCTTTCTTT. Protein: CASRPFRGRNTEAFF.

V is TRBV30 and J is TRBJ2-3; the D is unclear. There are 16 residues in the CDR3. In germline, CDR1 is GTSNPN, CDR2 SVGIG (reference sequence). Trimming shortened V by 3 bases and J by 3 bases, and 19 bases separated the two germline ends. The CDR3 region is CAWSLQGGRRTDTQYF. The CDR3 nucleotides read TGTGCCTGGAGCCTCCAAGGCGGACGTAGGACAGATACGCAGTATTTT.

This chain connects TRBV6-4 to TRBJ2-2, with D maybe TRBD1 (6 bases). Germline V gene lookup returns CDR1 MRHNA and CDR2 SNTAGT. V dropped 6 bases and J dropped 7 bases, with 15 bases sitting between them. The length of the CDR3 is 14 residues. This CDR3 is CASRLDSEVGELFF. The DNA for the CDR3 is TGTGCCAGCAGATTGGACAGCGAGGTCGGGGAGCTGTTTTTT.

As to this clone: This same CDR3 is encoded by further DNA sequences in the sample. This chain joins TRBV28 and TRBJ1-2, with D perhaps matching TRBD1 (6 bases). This CDR3 is 13 amino acids long. The ends were cut back, 2 bases at V and 5 bases at J, with 9 bases in the middle. CDR1 and CDR2 (germline): MDHEN, SYDVKM. The CDR3, as DNA: TGTGCCAGCAGTTTAAGGGGGAATTATGGCTACACCTTC. It encodes CASSLRGNYGYTF.

The V gene is TRBV7-9, the J gene TRBJ1-3; no reliable D call. The V gene lost 0 bases and the J gene lost 3 bases, with 6 bases spanning the gap. Germline V gene lookup returns CDR1 SEHNR and CDR2 FQNEAQ (reference sequence). The CDR3 covers 14 residues. The CDR3 DNA follows: TGTGCCAGCAGCTTAGCGGGGAGTGGAAACACCATATATTTT. It translates to CASSLAGSGNTIYF.